This is a list of T cell receptor beta chains from one sample in a study of blood T cell repertoires in COVID-19. The table came from immunoSEQ multiplex PCR; TCRdb's copy has only in-frame clones and leaves some out. The sample has about 210,000 clones; 80% to 90% are singletons. The sequenced material came from peripheral blood. All receptors come from a woman between 45 and 60 years old with acute or convalescent COVID-19. The CDR3 runs from the conserved cysteine through the conserved F or W. Each record gives: J gene, D gene, clone size, V gene, CDR3 protein, CDR3 DNA. A D gene is named only where the DNA matches it firmly. Clone size, where shown, is once, few, many, or a class for clones that have expanded.

J gene: TRBJ1-1
D gene: -
clone size: once
V gene: TRBV6-6
CDR3 protein: CASSYRQLNTEAFF
CDR3 DNA: TGTGCCAGCAGTTACCGACAGCTTAACACTGAAGCTTTCTTT

J gene: TRBJ1-6
D gene: -
clone size: -
V gene: TRBV5-6
CDR3 protein: CASSLLTNSPLHF
CDR3 DNA: TGTGCCAGCAGCTTGTTAACAAATTCACCCCTCCACTTT

J gene: TRBJ2-7
D gene: TRBD1
clone size: -
V gene: TRBV30
CDR3 protein: CAWSLGTGYEQYF
CDR3 DNA: TGTGCCTGGAGCCTTGGGACAGGCTACGAGCAGTACTTC

J gene: TRBJ2-4
D gene: TRBD1
clone size: once
V gene: TRBV29-1
CDR3 protein: CSGTGNKNIQYF
CDR3 DNA: TGCAGCGGGACAGGGAACAAAAACATTCAGTACTTC

J gene: TRBJ2-1
D gene: TRBD2
clone size: -
V gene: TRBV5-8
CDR3 protein: CASSRGTSGRNEQFF
CDR3 DNA: TGTGCCAGCAGCCGAGGGACTAGCGGGAGGAATGAGCAGTTCTTC

J gene: TRBJ2-1
D gene: -
clone size: -
V gene: TRBV3-1/TRBV3-2
CDR3 protein: CASSQEYSFEQFF
CDR3 DNA: TGTGCCAGCAGCCAAGAGTACTCATTTGAGCAGTTCTTC

J gene: TRBJ2-3
D gene: TRBD2
clone size: -
V gene: TRBV3-1/TRBV3-2
CDR3 protein: CASSRRLTSGSTDTQYF
CDR3 DNA: TGTGCCAGCAGCCGAAGACTGACTAGCGGGAGTACAGATACGCAGTATTTT

J gene: TRBJ2-3
D gene: TRBD2
clone size: -
V gene: TRBV19
CDR3 protein: CASSILAGGGNTQYF
CDR3 DNA: TGTGCCAGTAGTATTTTGGCGGGAGGTGGAAATACGCAGTATTTT

J gene: TRBJ2-3
D gene: -
clone size: -
V gene: TRBV29-1
CDR3 protein: CSVTRDGDTQYF
CDR3 DNA: TGCAGCGTCACCAGGGATGGGGATACGCAGTATTTT

J gene: TRBJ2-6
D gene: -
clone size: -
V gene: TRBV5-1
CDR3 protein: CASSLPRGSGANVLTF
CDR3 DNA: TGCGCCAGCAGCTTGCCAAGAGGGTCTGGGGCCAACGTCCTGACTTTC

J gene: TRBJ2-2
D gene: TRBD1
clone size: -
V gene: TRBV12-3/TRBV12-4
CDR3 protein: CASTRQGTGELFF
CDR3 DNA: TGTGCCAGCACCAGACAGGGCACCGGGGAGCTGTTTTTT

J gene: TRBJ1-6
D gene: -
clone size: -
V gene: TRBV5-6
CDR3 protein: CASSLEQGNSPLHF
CDR3 DNA: TGTGCCAGCAGCTTGGAGCAGGGTAATTCACCCCTCCACTTT

J gene: TRBJ1-6
D gene: TRBD1
clone size: -
V gene: TRBV5-4
CDR3 protein: CASSLAGGDSPLHF
CDR3 DNA: TGTGCCAGCAGCTTGGCAGGGGGCGATTCACCCCTCCACTTT

J gene: TRBJ2-5
D gene: TRBD2
clone size: once
V gene: TRBV7-8
CDR3 protein: CASSPAGESKTQYF
CDR3 DNA: TGTGCCAGCAGCCCAGCGGGAGAAAGTAAGACCCAGTACTTC

J gene: TRBJ2-7
D gene: -
clone size: -
V gene: TRBV6-6
CDR3 protein: CASSLAGQNYEQYF
CDR3 DNA: TGTGCCAGCAGTTTGGCGGGACAGAACTACGAGCAGTACTTC

J gene: TRBJ2-5
D gene: TRBD1
clone size: -
V gene: TRBV5-1
CDR3 protein: CASSSTTGAIGETQYF
CDR3 DNA: TGCGCCAGCAGCTCGACGACAGGGGCCATCGGGGAGACCCAGTACTTC

J gene: TRBJ1-3
D gene: -
clone size: few
V gene: TRBV28
CDR3 protein: CASSYPRMSSGNTIYF
CDR3 DNA: TGTGCCAGCAGTTACCCCCGTATGAGCTCTGGAAACACCATATATTTT

J gene: TRBJ2-1
D gene: TRBD2
clone size: -
V gene: TRBV15
CDR3 protein: CATSSPPGLAGGVHSYNEQFF
CDR3 DNA: TGTGCCACCAGCTCCCCGCCTGGTCTAGCGGGAGGGGTACACTCCTACAATGAGCAGTTCTTC

J gene: TRBJ2-1
D gene: TRBD1
clone size: -
V gene: TRBV7-9
CDR3 protein: CASSRRDRGYNEQFF
CDR3 DNA: TGTGCCAGCAGCCGCCGGGACAGGGGTTACAATGAGCAGTTCTTC

J gene: TRBJ2-1
D gene: TRBD2
clone size: once
V gene: TRBV18
CDR3 protein: CASSPRGLAGPEVGDEQFF
CDR3 DNA: TGTGCCAGCTCACCACGGGGACTAGCGGGGCCAGAGGTAGGGGATGAGCAGTTCTTC

J gene: TRBJ2-7
D gene: TRBD2
clone size: -
V gene: TRBV5-1
CDR3 protein: CASSLVLAGGNEQYF
CDR3 DNA: TGCGCCAGCAGCTTGGTCCTAGCGGGAGGGAACGAGCAGTACTTC

J gene: TRBJ2-5
D gene: -
clone size: -
V gene: TRBV15
CDR3 protein: CATSRKRPQETQYF
CDR3 DNA: TGTGCCACCAGCAGGAAGCGGCCACAAGAGACCCAGTACTTC

J gene: TRBJ2-7
D gene: TRBD2
clone size: -
V gene: TRBV28
CDR3 protein: CASEGPSGRLEQYF
CDR3 DNA: TGTGCCAGCGAGGGTCCGAGCGGGAGGCTCGAGCAGTACTTC

J gene: TRBJ2-5
D gene: -
clone size: -
V gene: TRBV5-1
CDR3 protein: CASSSSGTYQETQYF
CDR3 DNA: TGCGCCAGCAGTAGCAGCGGTACTTACCAAGAGACCCAGTACTTC

J gene: TRBJ2-1
D gene: TRBD2
clone size: once
V gene: TRBV5-6
CDR3 protein: CASSFSRTSGSNEQFF
CDR3 DNA: TGTGCCAGCAGCTTCTCCAGGACTAGCGGGAGCAATGAGCAGTTCTTC

J gene: TRBJ2-1
D gene: -
clone size: once
V gene: TRBV2
CDR3 protein: CASSGYNEQFF
CDR3 DNA: TGTGCCAGCTCGGGGTACAATGAGCAGTTCTTC

J gene: TRBJ2-1
D gene: -
clone size: -
V gene: TRBV3-1/TRBV3-2
CDR3 protein: CASSQVENEQFF
CDR3 DNA: TGTGCCAGCAGCCAAGTAGAAAATGAGCAGTTCTTC

J gene: TRBJ2-1
D gene: -
clone size: -
V gene: TRBV2
CDR3 protein: CASSEEGRGSSYNEQFF
CDR3 DNA: TGTGCCAGCAGTGAAGAGGGTCGGGGGAGCTCCTACAATGAGCAGTTCTTC

J gene: TRBJ2-7
D gene: TRBD2
clone size: -
V gene: TRBV10-3
CDR3 protein: CAISDPAGANNEQYF
CDR3 DNA: TGTGCCATCAGTGATCCCGCGGGAGCAAACAACGAGCAGTACTTC

J gene: TRBJ2-1
D gene: TRBD2
clone size: -
V gene: TRBV29-1
CDR3 protein: CSVEGLAGAYNEQFF
CDR3 DNA: TGCAGCGTTGAAGGACTAGCGGGGGCCTACAATGAGCAGTTCTTC

J gene: TRBJ2-3
D gene: -
clone size: -
V gene: TRBV2
CDR3 protein: CASSTTNTQYF
CDR3 DNA: TGTGCCAGCAGTACGACTAATACGCAGTATTTT

J gene: TRBJ1-4
D gene: -
clone size: -
V gene: TRBV18
CDR3 protein: CASSPLDGRHEKLFF
CDR3 DNA: TGTGCCAGCTCACCCCTCGACGGGAGGCATGAAAAACTGTTTTTT

J gene: TRBJ1-5
D gene: TRBD1
clone size: few
V gene: TRBV5-4
CDR3 protein: CASSLFGTGDNQPQHF
CDR3 DNA: TGTGCCAGCAGCTTATTCGGGACAGGCGACAATCAGCCCCAGCATTTT

J gene: TRBJ2-7
D gene: TRBD2
clone size: -
V gene: TRBV28
CDR3 protein: CASTGLAGSYEQYF
CDR3 DNA: TGTGCCAGCACTGGACTAGCGGGATCCTACGAGCAGTACTTC

J gene: TRBJ2-1
D gene: TRBD2
clone size: -
V gene: TRBV6-5
CDR3 protein: CASTQLGTSVDEQFF
CDR3 DNA: TGTGCCAGCACCCAATTGGGGACTAGCGTCGATGAGCAGTTCTTC

J gene: TRBJ2-4
D gene: -
clone size: -
V gene: TRBV30
CDR3 protein: CAWRGAGAKNIQYF
CDR3 DNA: TGTGCCTGGAGGGGGGCAGGGGCCAAAAACATTCAGTACTTC

J gene: TRBJ1-1
D gene: -
clone size: -
V gene: TRBV5-1
CDR3 protein: CASSVGTAMNTEAFF
CDR3 DNA: TGCGCCAGCAGCGTAGGCACAGCCATGAACACTGAAGCTTTCTTT

J gene: TRBJ2-7
D gene: -
clone size: -
V gene: TRBV19
CDR3 protein: CASSAGSYEQYF
CDR3 DNA: TGTGCCAGTAGTGCAGGCAGCTACGAGCAGTACTTC

J gene: TRBJ2-3
D gene: -
clone size: -
V gene: TRBV11-1
CDR3 protein: CASSLEGREGTDTQYF
CDR3 DNA: TGTGCCAGCAGCTTGGAGGGCCGCGAAGGCACAGATACGCAGTATTTT

J gene: TRBJ2-7
D gene: TRBD1
clone size: few
V gene: TRBV5-4
CDR3 protein: CASSTGGEQYF
CDR3 DNA: TGTGCCAGCAGCACAGGGGGCGAGCAGTACTTC

J gene: TRBJ1-2
D gene: -
clone size: -
V gene: TRBV6-1
CDR3 protein: CASSEALAYGYTF
CDR3 DNA: TGTGCCAGCAGTGAAGCGCTGGCCTATGGCTACACCTTC

J gene: TRBJ2-7
D gene: -
clone size: few
V gene: TRBV6-6
CDR3 protein: CASSRGRGFSYEQYF
CDR3 DNA: TGTGCCAGCAGCCGAGGGCGGGGCTTCTCCTACGAGCAGTACTTC

J gene: TRBJ2-7
D gene: TRBD1
clone size: -
V gene: TRBV5-1
CDR3 protein: CASSYPGGGYEQYF
CDR3 DNA: TGCGCCAGCAGCTACCCAGGGGGCGGTTACGAGCAGTACTTC

J gene: TRBJ2-1
D gene: -
clone size: -
V gene: TRBV24-1
CDR3 protein: CATSDSQGAAGREQFF
CDR3 DNA: TGTGCCACCAGTGATTCACAGGGCGCGGCGGGTCGTGAGCAGTTCTTC

J gene: TRBJ1-5
D gene: TRBD1
clone size: -
V gene: TRBV19
CDR3 protein: CASSAPDRGRNQPQHF
CDR3 DNA: TGTGCCAGTAGTGCCCCGGACAGGGGGCGTAATCAGCCCCAGCATTTT

J gene: TRBJ2-5
D gene: TRBD2
clone size: -
V gene: TRBV7-2
CDR3 protein: CASSLAVAGGETQYF
CDR3 DNA: TGTGCCAGCAGCTTAGCCGTAGCGGGAGGGGAGACCCAGTACTTC

J gene: TRBJ1-3
D gene: TRBD1
clone size: -
V gene: TRBV3-1/TRBV3-2
CDR3 protein: CASSPRTGASSGNTIYF
CDR3 DNA: TGTGCCAGCAGCCCTCGGACAGGCGCTTCCTCTGGAAACACCATATATTTT

J gene: TRBJ2-7
D gene: TRBD2
clone size: -
V gene: TRBV10-2
CDR3 protein: CASSELEREAEQYF
CDR3 DNA: TGCGCCAGCAGTGAGTTGGAGCGGGAGGCCGAGCAGTACTTC

J gene: TRBJ1-6
D gene: -
clone size: -
V gene: TRBV2
CDR3 protein: CASSTGQSDYSPLHF
CDR3 DNA: TGTGCCAGCAGCACCGGACAGTCTGATTATTCACCCCTCCACTTT